The clone carrying this T cell receptor beta chain was seen a handful of times. Its antigen is unknown. This entry comes from a study of identical twins. Study-level results: Cross-sectional statistical analysis was relied on for the conclusions, without the same donors being followed.

CDR1 SGHRS and CDR2 YFSETQ come from the germline V gene. V was cut by 1 base and J by 3 bases, with 7 bases left in between. The CDR3 has 14 residues. MiXCR was run by TCRdb on the 5' RACE reads, yielding one entry per CDR3 protein. The sample shows approximately 470,000 distinct CDR3 sequences, 14% of them seen only once. These data were also filed under a second study, of yellow fever vaccine responses in identical twins.

The sequence derives from a woman aged 18-30 years in good health. Sequenced material: CD4+ T cells sorted from blood. V is TRBV5-1 and J is TRBJ1-4; no clear D. The CDR3 nucleotides are TGCGCCAGCAGCTTGATTGGGTCTAATGAAAAACTGTTTTTT. It translates to CASSLIGSNEKLFF.